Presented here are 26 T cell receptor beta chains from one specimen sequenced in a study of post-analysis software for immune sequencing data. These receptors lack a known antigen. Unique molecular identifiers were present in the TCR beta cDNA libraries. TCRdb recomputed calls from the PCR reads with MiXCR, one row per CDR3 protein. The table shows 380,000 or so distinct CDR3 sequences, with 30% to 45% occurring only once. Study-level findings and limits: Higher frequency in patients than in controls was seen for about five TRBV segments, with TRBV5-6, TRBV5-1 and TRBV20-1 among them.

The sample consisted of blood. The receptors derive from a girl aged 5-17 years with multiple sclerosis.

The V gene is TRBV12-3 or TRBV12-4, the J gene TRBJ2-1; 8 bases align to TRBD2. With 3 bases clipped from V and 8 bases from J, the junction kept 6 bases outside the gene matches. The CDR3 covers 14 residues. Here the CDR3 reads CASSFGGGPDEQFF. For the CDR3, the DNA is TGTGCCAGCAGTTTCGGGGGGGGGCCGGATGAGCAGTTCTTC.

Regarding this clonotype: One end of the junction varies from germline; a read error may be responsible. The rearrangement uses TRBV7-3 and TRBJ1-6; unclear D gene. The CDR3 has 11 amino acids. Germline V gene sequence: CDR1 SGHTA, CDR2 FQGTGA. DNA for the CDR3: TGTACCAGCAGGAACGGATTACCCCTCCACTTT. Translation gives CTSRNGLPLHF.

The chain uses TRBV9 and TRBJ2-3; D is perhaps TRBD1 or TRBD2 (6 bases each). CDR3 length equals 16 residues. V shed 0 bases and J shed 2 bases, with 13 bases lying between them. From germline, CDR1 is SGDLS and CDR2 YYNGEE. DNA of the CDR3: TGTGCCAGCAGCGTAGGAGGGGGGACCAACACAGATACGCAGTATTTT. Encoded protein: CASSVGGGTNTDTQYF. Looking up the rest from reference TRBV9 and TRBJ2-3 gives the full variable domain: DSGVTQTPKHLITATGQRVTLRCSPRSGDLSVYWYQQSLDQGLQFLIQYYNGEERAKGNILERFSAQQFPDLHSELNLSSLELGDSALYFCASSVGGGTNTDTQYFGPGTRLTVL.

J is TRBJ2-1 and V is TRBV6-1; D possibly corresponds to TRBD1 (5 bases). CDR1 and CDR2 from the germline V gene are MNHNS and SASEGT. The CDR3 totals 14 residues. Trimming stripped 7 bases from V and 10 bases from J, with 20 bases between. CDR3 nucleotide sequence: TGTGCCAGCATCGAAGGGGTCCCCTCTTACGAGCAGTTCTTC. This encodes CASIEGVPSYEQFF.

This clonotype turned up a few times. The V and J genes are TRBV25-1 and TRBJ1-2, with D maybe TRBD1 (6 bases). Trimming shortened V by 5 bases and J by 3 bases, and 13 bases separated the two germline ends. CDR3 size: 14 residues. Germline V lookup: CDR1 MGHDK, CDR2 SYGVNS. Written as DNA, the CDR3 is TGTGCCAGCAGTTCCCGGGGGGCCTACTATGGCTACACCTTC. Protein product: CASSSRGAYYGYTF.

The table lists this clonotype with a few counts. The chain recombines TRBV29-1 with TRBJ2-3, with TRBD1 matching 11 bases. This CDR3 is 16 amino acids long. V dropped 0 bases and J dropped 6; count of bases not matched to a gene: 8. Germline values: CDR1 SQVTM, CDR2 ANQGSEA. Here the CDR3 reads CSVEDGTGGDWDTQYF. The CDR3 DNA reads TGCAGCGTTGAAGATGGGACAGGGGGGGATTGGGATACGCAGTATTTT.

The CDR3 nucleotides read TGTGCCAGCAGTTGGACAGGGGGAAATGGCTACACCTTC. It is translated as CASSWTGGNGYTF. The V and J genes are TRBV12-3 or TRBV12-4 and TRBJ1-2, with 10 bases lining up with TRBD1. The CDR3 spans 13 residues. V gave up 4 bases and J gave up 6 bases; unmatched junction bases: 2.

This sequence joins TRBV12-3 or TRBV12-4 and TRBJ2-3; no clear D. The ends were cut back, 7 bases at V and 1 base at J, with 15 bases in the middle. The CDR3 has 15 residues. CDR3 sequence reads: CASTSPHTGTDTQYF. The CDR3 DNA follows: TGTGCCAGCACCTCGCCCCATACGGGCACAGATACGCAGTATTTT.

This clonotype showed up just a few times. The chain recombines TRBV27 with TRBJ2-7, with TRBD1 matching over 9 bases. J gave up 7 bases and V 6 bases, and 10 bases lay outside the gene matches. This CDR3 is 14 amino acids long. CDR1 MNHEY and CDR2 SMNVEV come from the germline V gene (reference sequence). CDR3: CASRMLGQGREQYF. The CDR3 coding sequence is TGTGCCAGCAGGATGCTCGGACAGGGGCGAGAGCAGTACTTC.

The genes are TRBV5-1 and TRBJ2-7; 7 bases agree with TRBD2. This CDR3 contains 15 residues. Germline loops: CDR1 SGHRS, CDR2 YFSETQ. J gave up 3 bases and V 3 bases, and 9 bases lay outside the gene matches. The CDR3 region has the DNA TGCGCCAGCAGCTCCTCGGGGGGAAGGGACTACGAGCAGTACTTC. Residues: CASSSSGGRDYEQYF. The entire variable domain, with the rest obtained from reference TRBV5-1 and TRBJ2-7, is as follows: KAGVTQTPRYLIKTRGQQVTLSCSPISGHRSVSWYQQTPGQGLQFLFEYFSETQRNKGNFPGRFSGRQFSNSRSEMNVSTLELGDSALYLCASSSSGGRDYEQYFGPGTRLTVT.

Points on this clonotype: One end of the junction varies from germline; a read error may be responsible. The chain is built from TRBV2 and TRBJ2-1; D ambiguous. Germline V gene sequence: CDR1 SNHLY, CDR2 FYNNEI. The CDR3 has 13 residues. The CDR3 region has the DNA TGTGCCAGCAGTGAAGGGCCCTACAATGGGCAGTTCTTC. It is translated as CASSEGPYNGQFF.

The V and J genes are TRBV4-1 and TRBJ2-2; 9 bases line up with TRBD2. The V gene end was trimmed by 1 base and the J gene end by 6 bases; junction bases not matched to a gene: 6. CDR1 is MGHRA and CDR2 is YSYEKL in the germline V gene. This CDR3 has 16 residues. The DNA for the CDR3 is TGCGCCAGCAGCCAAGGTCCGACTAGCGGATCCGGGGAGCTGTTTTTT. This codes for CASSQGPTSGSGELFF.

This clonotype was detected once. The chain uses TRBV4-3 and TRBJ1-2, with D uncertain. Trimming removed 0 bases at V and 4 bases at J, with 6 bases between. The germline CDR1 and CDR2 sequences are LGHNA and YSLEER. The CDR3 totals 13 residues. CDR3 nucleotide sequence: TGCGCCAGCAGCCAAGAGATTTCCTATGGCTACACCTTC. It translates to CASSQEISYGYTF.

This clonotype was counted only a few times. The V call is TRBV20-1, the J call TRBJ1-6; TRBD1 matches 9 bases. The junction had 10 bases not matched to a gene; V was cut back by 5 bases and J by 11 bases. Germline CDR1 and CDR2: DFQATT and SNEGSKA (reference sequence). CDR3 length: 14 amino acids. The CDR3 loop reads CSADQGTGLTPLHF. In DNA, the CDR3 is TGCAGTGCTGACCAAGGGACAGGGCTGACACCCCTCCACTTT.

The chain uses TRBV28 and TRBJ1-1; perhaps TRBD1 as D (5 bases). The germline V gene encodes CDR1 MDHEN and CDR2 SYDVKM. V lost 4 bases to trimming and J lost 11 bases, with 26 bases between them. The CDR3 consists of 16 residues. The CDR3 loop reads CASSSQGGASFPAAFF. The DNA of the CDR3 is TGTGCCAGCAGTTCCCAGGGAGGGGCATCGTTCCCGGCGGCTTTCTTT.

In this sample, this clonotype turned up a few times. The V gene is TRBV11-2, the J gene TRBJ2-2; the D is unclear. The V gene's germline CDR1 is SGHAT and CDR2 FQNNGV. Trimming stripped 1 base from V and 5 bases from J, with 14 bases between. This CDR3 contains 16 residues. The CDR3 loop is CASSLGYGLGTGELFF. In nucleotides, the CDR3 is TGTGCCAGCAGCTTAGGTTATGGATTAGGGACCGGGGAGCTGTTTTTT. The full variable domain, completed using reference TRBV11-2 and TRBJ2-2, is EAGVAQSPRYKIIEKRQSVAFWCNPISGHATLYWYQQILGQGPKLLIQFQNNGVVDDSQLPKDRFSAERLKGVDSTLKIQPAKLEDSAVYLCASSLGYGLGTGELFFGEGSRLTVL.

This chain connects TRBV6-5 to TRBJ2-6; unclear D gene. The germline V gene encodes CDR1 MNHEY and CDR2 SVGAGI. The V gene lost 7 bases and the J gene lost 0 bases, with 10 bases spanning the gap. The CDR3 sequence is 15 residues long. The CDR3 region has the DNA TGTGCCAGCACTCCCGGATTCTCTGGGGCCAACGTCCTGACTTTC. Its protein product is CASTPGFSGANVLTF.

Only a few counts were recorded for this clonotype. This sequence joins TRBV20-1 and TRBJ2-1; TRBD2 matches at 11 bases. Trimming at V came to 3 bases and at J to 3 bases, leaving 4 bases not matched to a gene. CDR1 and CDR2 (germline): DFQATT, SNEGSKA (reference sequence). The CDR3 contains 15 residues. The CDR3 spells CSASQLAGVYNEQFF. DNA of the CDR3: TGCAGTGCTAGCCAACTAGCGGGGGTCTACAATGAGCAGTTCTTC.

The CDR3 DNA sequence: TGTGCCAGCAGTTTATCTACAGGGTTAGCCTACGAGCAGTACTTC. It specifies CASSLSTGLAYEQYF. V is TRBV27 and J is TRBJ2-7; weak D call: TRBD1 (6 bases). The CDR3 has 15 amino acids. V shed 0 bases and J shed 2 bases, with 11 bases lying between them. Germline V CDR1 and CDR2: MNHEY, SMNVEV (reference sequence).

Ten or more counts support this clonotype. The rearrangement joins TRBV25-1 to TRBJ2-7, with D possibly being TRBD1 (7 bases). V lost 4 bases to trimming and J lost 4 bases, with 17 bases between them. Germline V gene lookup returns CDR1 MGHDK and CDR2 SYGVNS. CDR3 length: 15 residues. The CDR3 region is CASSGETGRSYEQYF. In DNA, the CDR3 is TGTGCCAGCAGTGGAGAGACAGGGAGGTCTTACGAGCAGTACTTC.

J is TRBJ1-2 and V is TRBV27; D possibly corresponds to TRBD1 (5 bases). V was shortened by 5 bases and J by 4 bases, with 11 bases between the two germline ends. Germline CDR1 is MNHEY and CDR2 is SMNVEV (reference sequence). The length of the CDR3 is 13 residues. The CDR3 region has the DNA TGTGCCAGCAGTGTACAGGCGGGCTATGGCTACACCTTC. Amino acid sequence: CASSVQAGYGYTF.

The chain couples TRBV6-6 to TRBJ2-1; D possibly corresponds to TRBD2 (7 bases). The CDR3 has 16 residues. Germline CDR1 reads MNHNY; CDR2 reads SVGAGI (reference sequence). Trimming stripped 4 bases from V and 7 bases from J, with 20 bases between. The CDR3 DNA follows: TGTGCCAGCAGTTCCCACCTGGGGGGGGCGGATAATGAGCAGTTCTTC. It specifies CASSSHLGGADNEQFF.

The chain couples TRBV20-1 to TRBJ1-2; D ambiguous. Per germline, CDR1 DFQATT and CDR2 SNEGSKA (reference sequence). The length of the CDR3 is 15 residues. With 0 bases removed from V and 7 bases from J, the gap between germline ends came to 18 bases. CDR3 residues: CSARDGSQPSSGYTF. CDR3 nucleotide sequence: TGCAGTGCTAGAGACGGATCACAACCAAGTAGTGGCTACACCTTC.

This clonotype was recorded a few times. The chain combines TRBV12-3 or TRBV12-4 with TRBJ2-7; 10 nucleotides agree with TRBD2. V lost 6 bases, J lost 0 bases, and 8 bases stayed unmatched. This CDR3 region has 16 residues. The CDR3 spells CASRPSGGPSSYEQYF. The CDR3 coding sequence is TGTGCCAGCAGGCCTAGCGGGGGTCCTAGCTCCTACGAGCAGTACTTC.

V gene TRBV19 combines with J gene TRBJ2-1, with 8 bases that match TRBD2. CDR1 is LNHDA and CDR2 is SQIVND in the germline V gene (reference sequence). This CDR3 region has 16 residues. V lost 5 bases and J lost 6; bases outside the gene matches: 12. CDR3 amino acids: CASSAFGTRLGNEQFF. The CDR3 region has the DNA TGTGCCAGTAGTGCATTCGGGACTAGACTTGGCAATGAGCAGTTCTTC.

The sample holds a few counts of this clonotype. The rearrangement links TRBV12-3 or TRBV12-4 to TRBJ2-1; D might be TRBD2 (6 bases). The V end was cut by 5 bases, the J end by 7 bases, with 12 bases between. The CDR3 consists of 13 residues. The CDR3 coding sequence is TGTGCCAGCAGTCTGGGACTTTTAAATGAGCAGTTCTTC. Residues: CASSLGLLNEQFF.